The 3 T cell receptor beta chains listed next were all sequenced from one sample in a study of radiation and T cells in renal cell carcinoma. Time point described: blood 4 weeks post-SBRT, at nephrectomy. Stated treatment: 15 Gy SBRT to primary tumor, nephrectomy 4 weeks later. Method: immunoSEQ multiplex PCR; TCRdb's copy keeps in-frame clones and lacks some. The sample records about 83,000 clones, approximately 82% being singletons. The sequenced sample was blood, obtained from a patient whose treatment included radiotherapy and nephrectomy. These receptors were taken from a woman aged 55-70 years with renal cell carcinoma.

The V gene is TRBV5-1, the J gene TRBJ1-2; D is unclear. Germline CDR1 is SGHRS and CDR2 is YFSETQ. V lost 4 bases and J 4 bases, leaving 14 bases between the germline ends. The CDR3 has 14 amino acids. The CDR3, as DNA: TGCGCCAGCAGCGGAGGGAATCAAATCTATGGCTACACCTTC. Translating it yields CASSGGNQIYGYTF.

This clone has more than one count but fewer than ten. This sequence joins TRBV28 and TRBJ1-5; 8 bases align to TRBD1. CDR1 and CDR2 (germline): MDHEN, SYDVKM. CDR3 length equals 14 residues. The V and J ends lost 11 bases and 2 bases, in that order; junction bases with no gene match: 8. CDR3 in amino acids: CAGRPGQGNQPQHF. The DNA for the CDR3 is TGTGCCGGAAGACCGGGACAGGGCAATCAGCCCCAGCATTTT. The variable domain in full, with the rest retrieved from reference TRBV28 and TRBJ1-5, is DVKVTQSSRYLVKRTGEKVFLECVQDMDHENMFWYRQDPGLGLRLIYFSYDVKMKEKGDIPEGYSVSREKKERFSLILESASTNQTSMYLCAGRPGQGNQPQHFGDGTRLSIL.

A few counts support this clone. CDR3 protein: CASSIGGSTEAFF. The CDR3 DNA is TGTGCCAGTAGTATCGGGGGCAGCACTGAAGCTTTCTTT. This sequence joins TRBV19 and TRBJ1-1; D may be TRBD1 (6 bases). The V and J ends lost 3 bases and 4 bases respectively, with 9 bases between them. Germline V gene sequence: CDR1 LNHDA, CDR2 SQIVND (reference sequence). The CDR3 spans 13 residues. Filled out from reference TRBV19 and TRBJ1-1, the complete variable domain reads DGGITQSPKYLFRKEGQNVTLSCEQNLNHDAMYWYRQDPGQGLRLIYYSQIVNDFQKGDIAEGYSVSREKKESFPLTVTSAQKNPTAFYLCASSIGGSTEAFFGQGTRLTVV.